These T cell receptor beta chains were read from a single sample in a study of blood T cell repertoires in COVID-19. The data were produced by immunoSEQ multiplex PCR, yet TCRdb's version contains in-frame clones alone and is incomplete. The data show some 200,000 clones, approximately 82% seen once. Sequenced material: peripheral blood. These receptors were collected from a woman aged 40 to 49 with acute or convalescent COVID-19. CDR3s leave out the opening cysteine and the closing phenylalanine or tryptophan. The order of the fields is CDR3 protein, V gene.

ASSRGSSYGYT | TRBV6-4
ASSLDSQGALGGNTIY | TRBV7-8
ASSPGTGGWSNQPQH | TRBV9
ASSEAPGHAYEQY | TRBV6-1
ASSGGLSEQF | TRBV9
ASSQALVGAYNEQF | TRBV3-1/TRBV3-2
ASSGRMNQPQH | TRBV2
ASSVTGGRQPQH | TRBV2
ASSGEFPTDTQY | TRBV25-1
ASSLAGGEAF | TRBV12-3/TRBV12-4
ASSLPSGYEQY | TRBV28
SAPSGTQQF | TRBV20-1
ASSIPTGGSEKLF | TRBV19
ASSFRDSPTDTQY | TRBV11-3
AWSGLAGGYTGELF | TRBV30
ASRGGLAVLYNEQF | TRBV6-6
ASSLGLNNEQF | TRBV7-2
ASSSALRTNEKLF | TRBV7-9
ASSDAGGRTGELF | TRBV6-6
SASKAGTDTQY | TRBV20-1
ASSTGHQNTEAF | TRBV19
ASSQGLAAFQETQY | TRBV4-3
ASRSGANQPQH | TRBV6-5
ATSREGTSSYEQY | TRBV15
ATSPDGASGRFNEQF | TRBV24-1
ASSPSRLAGAYEQY | TRBV18
ASDPGQGAHQPQH | TRBV6-5